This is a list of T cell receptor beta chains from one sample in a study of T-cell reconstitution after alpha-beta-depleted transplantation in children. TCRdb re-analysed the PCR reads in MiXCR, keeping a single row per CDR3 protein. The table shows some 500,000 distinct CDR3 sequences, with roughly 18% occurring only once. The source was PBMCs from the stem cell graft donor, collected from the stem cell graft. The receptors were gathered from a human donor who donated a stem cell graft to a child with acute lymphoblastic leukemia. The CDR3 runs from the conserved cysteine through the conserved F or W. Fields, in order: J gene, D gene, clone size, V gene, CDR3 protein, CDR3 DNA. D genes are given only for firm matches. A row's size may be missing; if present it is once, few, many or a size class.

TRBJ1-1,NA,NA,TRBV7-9,CASNLQTANTEAFF,TGTGCCAGCAACCTACAAACAGCCAACACTGAAGCTTTCTTT
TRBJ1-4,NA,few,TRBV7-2,CASSFKGGYEKLFF,TGTGCCAGCAGCTTCAAAGGAGGGTATGAAAAACTGTTTTTT
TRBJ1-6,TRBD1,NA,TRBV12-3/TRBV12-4,CASLFPQKTTGQNNSPLHF,TGTGCCAGCCTCTTCCCCCAAAAAACGACGGGACAGAATAATTCACCCCTCCACTTT
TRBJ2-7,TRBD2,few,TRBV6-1,CASRGTSDYEQYF,TGTGCCAGCAGAGGGACTAGCGACTACGAGCAGTACTTC
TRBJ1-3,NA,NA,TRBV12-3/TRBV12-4,CASSLSVPGNTIYF,TGTGCCAGCAGTTTATCAGTCCCTGGAAACACCATATATTTT
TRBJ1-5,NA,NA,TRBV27,CASGLNQPQHF,TGTGCCAGCGGCCTCAATCAGCCCCAGCATTTT
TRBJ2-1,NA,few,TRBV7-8,CASSLAGGIAYNEQFF,TGTGCCAGCAGCTTAGCAGGCGGGATAGCCTACAATGAGCAGTTCTTC
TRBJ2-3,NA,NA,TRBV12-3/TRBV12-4,CASSLWKDTQYF,TGTGCCAGCAGTTTATGGAAAGATACGCAGTATTTT
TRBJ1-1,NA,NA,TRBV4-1,CASSQARQGLNTEAFF,TGCGCCAGCAGCCAGGCCCGGCAGGGCCTGAACACTGAAGCTTTCTTT
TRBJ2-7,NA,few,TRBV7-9,CASSQDRYDEQYF,TGTGCCAGCAGCCAAGACAGGTATGACGAGCAGTACTTC
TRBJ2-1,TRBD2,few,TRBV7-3,CASSKTSGRDTEQFF,TGTGCCAGCAGCAAAACTAGCGGGAGGGACACTGAGCAGTTCTTC
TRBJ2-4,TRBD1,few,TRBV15,CAITDRGFENIQYF,TGTGCCATTACGGACAGGGGGTTTGAAAACATTCAGTACTTC
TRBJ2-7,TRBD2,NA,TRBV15,CATSRDELAGNEQYF,TGTGCCACCAGCAGAGATGAACTAGCGGGTAACGAGCAGTACTTC
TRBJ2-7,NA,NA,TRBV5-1,CASSSHGGAYEQYF,TGCGCCAGCAGCTCCCATGGGGGAGCCTACGAGCAGTACTTC
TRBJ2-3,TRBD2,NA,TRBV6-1,CASRRTSGVTDTQYF,TGTGCCAGCAGAAGGACTAGCGGGGTTACAGATACGCAGTATTTT
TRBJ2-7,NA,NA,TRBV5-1,CASSPSPSPYEQYF,TGCGCCAGCAGCCCTAGCCCGTCGCCCTACGAGCAGTACTTC
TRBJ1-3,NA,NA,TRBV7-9,CASSSNSAGGNTIYF,TGTGCCAGCAGCTCCAATTCAGCGGGTGGAAACACCATATATTTT